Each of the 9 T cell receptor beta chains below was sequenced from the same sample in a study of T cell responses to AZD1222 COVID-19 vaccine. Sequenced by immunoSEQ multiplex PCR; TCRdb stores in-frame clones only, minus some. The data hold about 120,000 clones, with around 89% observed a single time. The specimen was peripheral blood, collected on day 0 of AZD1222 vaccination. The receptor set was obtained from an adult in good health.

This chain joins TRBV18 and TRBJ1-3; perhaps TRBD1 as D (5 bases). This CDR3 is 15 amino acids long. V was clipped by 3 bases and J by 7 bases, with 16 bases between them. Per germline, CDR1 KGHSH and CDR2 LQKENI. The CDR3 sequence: CASSPAGTEMNTIYF. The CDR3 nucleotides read TGTGCCAGCTCACCCGCTGGGACCGAAATGAACACCATATATTTT.

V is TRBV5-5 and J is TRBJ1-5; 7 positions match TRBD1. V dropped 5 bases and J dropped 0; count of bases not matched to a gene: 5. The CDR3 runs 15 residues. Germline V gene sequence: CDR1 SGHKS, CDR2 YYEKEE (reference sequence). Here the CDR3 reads CASSEGQYSNQPQHF. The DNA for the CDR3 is TGTGCCAGCAGTGAGGGACAGTATAGCAATCAGCCCCAGCATTTT.

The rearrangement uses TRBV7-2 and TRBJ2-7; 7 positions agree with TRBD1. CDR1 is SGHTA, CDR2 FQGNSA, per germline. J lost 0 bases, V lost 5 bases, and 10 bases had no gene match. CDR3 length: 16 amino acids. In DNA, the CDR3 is TGTGCCAGCAGCCCGACAGGGTACATACTCTCCTACGAGCAGTACTTC. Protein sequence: CASSPTGYILSYEQYF.

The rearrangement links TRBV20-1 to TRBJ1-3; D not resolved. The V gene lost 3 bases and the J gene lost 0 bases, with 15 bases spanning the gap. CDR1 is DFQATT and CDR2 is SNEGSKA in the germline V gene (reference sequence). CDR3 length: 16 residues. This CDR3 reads CSASNPPARSGNTIYF. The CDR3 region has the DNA TGCAGTGCTAGTAACCCCCCAGCCCGCTCTGGAAACACCATATATTTT.

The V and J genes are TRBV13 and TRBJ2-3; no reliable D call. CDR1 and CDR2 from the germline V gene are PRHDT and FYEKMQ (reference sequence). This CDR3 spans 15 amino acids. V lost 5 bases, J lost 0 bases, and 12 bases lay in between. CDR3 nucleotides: TGTGCCAGCAGCCCCTGGTCATTGAGCACAGATACGCAGTATTTT. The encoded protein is CASSPWSLSTDTQYF.

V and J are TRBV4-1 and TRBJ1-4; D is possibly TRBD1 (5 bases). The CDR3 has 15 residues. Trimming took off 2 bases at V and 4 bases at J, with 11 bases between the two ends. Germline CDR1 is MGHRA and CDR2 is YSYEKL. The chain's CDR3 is CASSQQGGVNEKLFF. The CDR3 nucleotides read TGCGCCAGCAGCCAACAGGGAGGGGTTAATGAAAAACTGTTTTTT.

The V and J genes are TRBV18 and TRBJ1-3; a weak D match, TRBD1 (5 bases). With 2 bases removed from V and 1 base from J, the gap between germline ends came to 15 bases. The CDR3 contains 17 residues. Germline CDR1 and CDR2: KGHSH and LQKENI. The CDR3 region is CASSPARIGGSGNTIYF. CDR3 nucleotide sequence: TGTGCCAGCTCACCAGCACGAATCGGGGGATCTGGAAACACCATATATTTT.

DNA of the CDR3: TGCAGTGCTTCTAGCGGCAGTGAGCAGTTCTTC. Protein product: CSASSGSEQFF. V and J are TRBV20-1 and TRBJ2-1; 7 positions match TRBD2. The CDR3 loop spans 11 amino acids. The V and J ends lost 5 bases and 9 bases, in that order; junction bases with no gene match: 4. Germline V gene sequence: CDR1 DFQATT, CDR2 SNEGSKA (reference sequence).

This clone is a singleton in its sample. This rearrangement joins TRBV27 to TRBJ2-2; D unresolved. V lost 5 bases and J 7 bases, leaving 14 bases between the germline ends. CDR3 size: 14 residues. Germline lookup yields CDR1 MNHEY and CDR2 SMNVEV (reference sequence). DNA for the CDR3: TGTGCCAGCAGTGCTATACCTTTTGTCGGGGAGCTGTTTTTT. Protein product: CASSAIPFVGELFF.